Each of the 9 T cell receptor beta chains below was sequenced from the same sample in a study of blood T cell repertoires in COVID-19 (dated by TCRdb to 2018 to 2021). Preparation of the library involved the immunoSEQ multiplex PCR assay. TCRdb mirrors the immuneACCESS table, restricted to in-frame sequences. Some clones are absent from its copies; in checked studies, under half trace to an unresolved V gene, and the reason for the others is unknown. The sample yields under 250,000 clones; about 85% were counted once. The ten biggest clones cover approximately 0.69% of the sample. The sequencing input was peripheral blood. The receptors shown here come from a man in his forties or fifties with acute or convalescent COVID-19.

This clone was detected only once. This chain uses TRBV19 with TRBJ1-3; D might be TRBD1 (6 bases). The CDR3 runs 11 residues. V was trimmed by 8 bases and J by 4 bases, leaving 6 bases between them. The germline gives CDR1 LNHDA, CDR2 SQIVND (reference sequence). The CDR3: CASGTGNTIYF. The CDR3 DNA reads TGTGCCAGTGGGACAGGAAACACCATATATTTT. The variable domain in full, completed from reference TRBV19 and TRBJ1-3, reads DGGITQSPKYLFRKEGQNVTLSCEQNLNHDAMYWYRQDPGQGLRLIYYSQIVNDFQKGDIAEGYSVSREKKESFPLTVTSAQKNPTAFYLCASGTGNTIYFGEGSWLTVV.

The V call is TRBV6-4, the J call TRBJ2-1; 11 nucleotides align to TRBD2. Per germline, CDR1 MRHNA and CDR2 SNTAGT. This CDR3 contains 19 residues. The V gene end was trimmed by 5 bases and the J gene end by 4 bases; junction bases not matched to a gene: 16. The CDR3 nucleotides are TGTGCCAGCAGTCCTCGACTAGCGGGGAGCCCCGCTCTATACAATGAGCAGTTCTTC. Encoded protein: CASSPRLAGSPALYNEQFF.

The J gene is TRBJ1-2, the V gene TRBV5-1; D possibly corresponds to TRBD1 (6 bases). Germline assignment: CDR1 SGHRS and CDR2 YFSETQ. The germline V and J ends were trimmed by 4 bases and 3 bases, with 16 bases remaining between them. CDR3 length equals 15 residues. CDR3 DNA sequence: TGCGCCAGCAGCCTCGACACAGGGATGGACTATGGCTACACCTTC. This sequence encodes CASSLDTGMDYGYTF.

CDR3 bases: TGCGCCAGCAGCTTGGGGGGGCGTGAGCAGTACTTC. Protein product: CASSLGGREQYF. V usage is TRBV5-1 and J usage is TRBJ2-7; the D gene is possibly TRBD1 (6 bases). Between the trimmed V and J ends, which lost 0 bases and 7 bases, there was a span of 8 bases. Looked up from germline, CDR1 is SGHRS and CDR2 is YFSETQ. The length of the CDR3 is 12 residues.

J is TRBJ1-1 and V is TRBV7-3; D gene uncertain. The CDR3 loop spans 14 amino acids. Germline loops: CDR1 SGHTA, CDR2 FQGTGA. Trimming took 2 bases from V and 3 from J, leaving 10 bases between them. The DNA for the CDR3 is TGTGCCAGCAGCTTACAGGCCTGGGACACTGAAGCTTTCTTT. The encoded protein is CASSLQAWDTEAFF.

This chain joins TRBV6-5 and TRBJ2-7; a possible D gene is TRBD2 (5 bases). The V gene lost 6 bases and the J gene lost 3 bases, with 15 bases spanning the gap. The germline gives CDR1 MNHEY, CDR2 SVGAGI. The CDR3 runs to 14 residues. This chain's CDR3 is CASRREGRGYEQYF. CDR3 in DNA: TGTGCCAGCAGACGAGAAGGACGGGGCTACGAGCAGTACTTC.

CDR3 region: CATSRLGQGNEQYF. DNA for the CDR3: TGTGCCACCAGCAGACTAGGACAGGGGAACGAGCAGTACTTC. The chain couples TRBV15 to TRBJ2-7; TRBD1 matches at 9 bases. There are 14 residues in the CDR3. Trimming removed 2 bases from V and 5 bases from J; junction bases left unmatched: 4. Per the germline V gene, CDR1 is LNHNV and CDR2 is YYDKDF (reference sequence).

The V gene is TRBV19, the J gene TRBJ1-1; 7 bases map to TRBD1. CDR3 size: 15 residues. CDR1 and CDR2 (germline): LNHDA, SQIVND (reference sequence). The trim removed 3 bases at V and 2 bases at J, leaving 6 bases unmatched. As DNA, the CDR3 is TGTGCCAGTAGTATGAGACAGGGTTTAAACACTGAAGCTTTCTTT. The encoded protein is CASSMRQGLNTEAFF.

The chain uses TRBV19 and TRBJ1-3; D ambiguous. Per the germline V gene, CDR1 is LNHDA and CDR2 is SQIVND (reference sequence). Trimming pared 7 bases from V and 0 bases from J, leaving 10 bases between. The CDR3 is 14 residues long. The CDR3 coding sequence is TGTGCCAGTACTTTAAGAGGCTCTGGAAACACCATATATTTT. This translates into CASTLRGSGNTIYF.